This T cell receptor (beta chain) was profiled in a study of blood T cells in healthy people across ages. Findings and limits, study-wide: Observed TCR beta diversity per million T cells went down as age went up. This fall followed a roughly linear course with age.

Per sample, no less than 5 micrograms of total RNA were extracted. It was with a sample-barcoded 5' primer and a J-beta primer mix that a second PCR of roughly 6 to 11 cycles was run. One entry per CDR3 protein results from TCRdb running MiXCR on the 5' RACE reads. The sample shows 550,000 to 600,000 distinct CDR3 sequences, 40% to 50% of them seen only once. As to this clonotype: Antigen specificity is unknown.

The ends were cut back, 2 bases at V and 10 bases at J, with 8 bases in the middle. This CDR3 is 11 amino acids long. Germline assignment: CDR1 SGHAT and CDR2 FQNNGV. This TCR derives from a man older than 75 in good health. The chain joins TRBV11-2 to TRBJ1-2; the D is unclear. The sequenced sample consisted of blood. The CDR3 region is CASSLTRDYTF. The CDR3 nucleotides read TGTGCCAGCAGCTTAACCCGGGACTACACCTTC.